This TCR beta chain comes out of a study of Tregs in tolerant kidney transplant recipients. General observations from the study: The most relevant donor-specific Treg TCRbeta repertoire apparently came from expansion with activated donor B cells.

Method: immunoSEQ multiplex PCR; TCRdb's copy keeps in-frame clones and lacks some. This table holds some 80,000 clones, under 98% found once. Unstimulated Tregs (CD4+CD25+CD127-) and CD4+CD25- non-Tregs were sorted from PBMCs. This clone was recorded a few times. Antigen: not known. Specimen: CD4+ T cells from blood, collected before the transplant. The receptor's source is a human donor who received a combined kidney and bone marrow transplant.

In nucleotides, the CDR3 is TGTGCCAGTAGTATCCCAGGGAACACTGAAGCTTTCTTT. The encoded protein is CASSIPGNTEAFF. V gene TRBV19 combines with J gene TRBJ1-1; no clear D. Germline loops: CDR1 LNHDA, CDR2 SQIVND (reference sequence). Between the trimmed V and J ends, which lost 3 bases and 1 base, there was a span of 6 bases. The CDR3 spans 13 residues.